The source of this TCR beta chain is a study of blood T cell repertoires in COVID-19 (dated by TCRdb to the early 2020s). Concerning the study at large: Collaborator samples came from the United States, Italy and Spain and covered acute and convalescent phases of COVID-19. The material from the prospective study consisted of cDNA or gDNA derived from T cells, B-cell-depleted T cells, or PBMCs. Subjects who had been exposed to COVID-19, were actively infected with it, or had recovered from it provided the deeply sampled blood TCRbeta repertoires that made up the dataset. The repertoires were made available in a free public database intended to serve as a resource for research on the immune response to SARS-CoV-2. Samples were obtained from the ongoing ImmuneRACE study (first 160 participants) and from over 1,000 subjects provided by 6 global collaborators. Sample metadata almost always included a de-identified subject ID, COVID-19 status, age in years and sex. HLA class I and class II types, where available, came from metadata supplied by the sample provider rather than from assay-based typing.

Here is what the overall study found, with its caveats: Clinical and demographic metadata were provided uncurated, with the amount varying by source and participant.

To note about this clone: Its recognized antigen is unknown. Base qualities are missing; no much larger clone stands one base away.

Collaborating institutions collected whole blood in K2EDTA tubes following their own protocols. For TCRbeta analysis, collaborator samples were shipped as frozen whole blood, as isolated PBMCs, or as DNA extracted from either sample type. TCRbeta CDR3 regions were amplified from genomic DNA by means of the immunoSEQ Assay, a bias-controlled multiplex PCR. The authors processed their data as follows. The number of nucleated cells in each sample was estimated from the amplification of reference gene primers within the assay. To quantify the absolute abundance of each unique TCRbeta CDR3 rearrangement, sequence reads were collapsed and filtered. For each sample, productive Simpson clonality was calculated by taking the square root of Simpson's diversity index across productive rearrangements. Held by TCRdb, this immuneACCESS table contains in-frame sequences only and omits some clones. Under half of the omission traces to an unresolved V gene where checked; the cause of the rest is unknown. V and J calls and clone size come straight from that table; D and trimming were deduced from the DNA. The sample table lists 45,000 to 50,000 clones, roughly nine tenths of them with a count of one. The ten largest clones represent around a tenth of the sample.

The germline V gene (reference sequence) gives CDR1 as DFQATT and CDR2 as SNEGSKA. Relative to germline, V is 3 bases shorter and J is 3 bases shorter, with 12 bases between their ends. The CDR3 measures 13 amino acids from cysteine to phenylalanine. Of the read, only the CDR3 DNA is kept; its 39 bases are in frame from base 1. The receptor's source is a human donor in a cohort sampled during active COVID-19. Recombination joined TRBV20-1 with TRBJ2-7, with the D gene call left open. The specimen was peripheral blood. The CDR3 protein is CSASTAQFYEQYF. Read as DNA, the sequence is TGCAGTGCTAGTACGGCACAGTTCTACGAGCAGTACTTC.